Below are 16 T cell receptor beta chains sequenced from a single sample in a study of regulatory T cells in long-lasting Graves disease. Time point: newly diagnosed GD, antithyroid drugs for less than 3 months. PBMCs were the source of the RNA used for TCR sequencing. Researchers made TCR beta libraries by using iRepertoire HTBI primers and running Arm-PCR on CDR3 regions. TCRdb itself ran the multiplex PCR reads through MiXCR, one entry per CDR3 protein. Of roughly 500,000 distinct CDR3 sequences listed, approximately 12% are singletons. This same sample was also part of a study on T cells in Graves' hyperthyroidism and ophthalmopathy.

The specimen was peripheral blood mononuclear cells (PBMCs), collected at new diagnosis, from a patient treated with antithyroid drugs. The receptors were sampled from a man aged 25 to 45 with Graves disease.

This clonotype showed up many times. This rearrangement joins TRBV2 to TRBJ1-5; TRBD1 is a possible D gene (5 bases). The CDR3 runs 14 residues. CDR1 and CDR2 (germline): SNHLY, FYNNEI. Trimming took 4 bases from V and 1 from J, leaving 8 bases between them. The CDR3 here is CASSVRVSNQPQHF. CDR3 bases: TGTGCCAGCAGTGTCAGGGTAAGCAATCAGCCCCAGCATTTT.

This clonotype was detected only a few times. The chain carries TRBV19 and TRBJ2-7; D gene unclear. Germline values: CDR1 LNHDA, CDR2 SQIVND (reference sequence). V was shortened by 7 bases and J by 2 bases, with 15 bases between the two germline ends. The CDR3 covers 14 residues. Here the CDR3 reads CASKPQTDTYEQYF. CDR3 DNA sequence: TGTGCCAGTAAGCCCCAGACGGATACCTACGAGCAGTACTTC.

This clonotype was observed at least ten times. DNA for the CDR3: TGCAGCGCTGAGGGACAGACGGAGACCGGGGAGCTGTTTTTT. This gives the protein CSAEGQTETGELFF. This chain links TRBV29-1 with TRBJ2-2, with TRBD1 matching over 7 bases. CDR1 is SQVTM, CDR2 ANQGSEA, per germline. Trimming at V came to 7 bases and at J to 5 bases, leaving 10 bases not matched to a gene. This CDR3 has 14 residues.

A note on this clonotype: This clone may be a read error of a much larger clone one base away. The chain employs TRBV29-1 and TRBJ2-6; TRBD1 might be the D (5 bases). This CDR3 contains 16 residues. Germline V lookup: CDR1 SQVTM, CDR2 ANQGSEA. CDR3: CSVLTDERSGADVLTF. CDR3 in DNA: TGCAGCGTTCTAACAGACGAACGCTCTGGGGCCGACGTCCTGACTTTC. Full variable domain (outside the CDR3, taken from reference TRBV29-1 and TRBJ2-6): SAVISQKPSRDICQRGTSLTIQCQVDSQVTMMFWYRQQPGQSLTLIATANQGSEATYESGFVIDKFPISRPNLTFSTLTVSNMSPEDSSIYLCSVLTDERSGADVLTFGAGSRLTVL.

A few counts support this clonotype. The V call is TRBV12-3 or TRBV12-4, the J call TRBJ1-5, with unresolved D. V was clipped by 6 bases and J by 2 bases, with 11 bases between them. The CDR3 is 14 amino acids. The CDR3 nucleotides are TGTGCCAGCAGCTCGGGCCCTGGCAATCAGCCCCAGCATTTT. Translated: CASSSGPGNQPQHF.

This clonotype was found many times. This sequence joins TRBV29-1 and TRBJ2-7, with 8 bases lining up with TRBD2. The germline V gene encodes CDR1 SQVTM and CDR2 ANQGSEA. There are 12 residues in the CDR3. V lost 4 bases to trimming and J lost 2 bases; unmatched junction nucleotides: 1. The CDR3: CSVVGRAYEQYF. CDR3 sequence (DNA): TGCAGCGTTGTCGGGAGGGCCTACGAGCAGTACTTC.

This clonotype has at least ten counts. CDR3 sequence: CASSAGLAGETQYF. The DNA for the CDR3 is TGTGCCAGCAGTGCCGGACTGGCGGGGGAGACCCAGTACTTC. This chain joins TRBV6-1 and TRBJ2-5; D is perhaps TRBD2 (6 bases). CDR1 and CDR2 (germline): MNHNS, SASEGT. The V and J ends lost 4 bases and 5 bases respectively, with 14 bases between them. The CDR3 sequence is 14 residues long.

In its sample, this clonotype was seen many times. The rearrangement links TRBV20-1 to TRBJ2-7, with a tentative D call TRBD2 (7 bases). The CDR3 runs to 13 residues. Germline-derived CDR1 and CDR2 are DFQATT and SNEGSKA (reference sequence). V was clipped by 3 bases and J by 5 bases, with 14 bases between them. CDR3 sequence reads: CSARGGGGNEQYF. The CDR3 region has the DNA TGCAGTGCTAGGGGGGGAGGGGGTAACGAGCAGTACTTC.

There are many counts of this clonotype. The V and J genes are TRBV12-3 or TRBV12-4 and TRBJ1-1; 11 bases match TRBD1. CDR3 length: 14 amino acids. Trimming took 4 bases from V and 4 from J; bases not matched to a gene: 2. CDR3 loop: CASSSGTGGTEAFF. The CDR3 bases are TGTGCCAGCAGTTCCGGGACAGGGGGCACTGAAGCTTTCTTT.

This clonotype was seen more than once but under ten times. V is TRBV10-2 and J is TRBJ2-1; TRBD2 aligns across 7 bases. The CDR3 is 11 amino acids. Unmatched junction bases numbered 6, after V lost 10 bases and J lost 9 bases. The germline CDR1 and CDR2 sequences are WSHSY and SAAADI. The CDR3: CAIQERGEQFF. CDR3 DNA: TGCGCCATACAGGAGCGGGGTGAGCAGTTCTTC.

The V gene is TRBV5-1, the J gene TRBJ2-5; TRBD1 aligns across 7 bases. Germline V gene lookup returns CDR1 SGHRS and CDR2 YFSETQ. The length of the CDR3 is 13 residues. V shed 4 bases and J 5 bases; nucleotides not matched to a gene: 5. In DNA form, the CDR3 reads TGCGCCAGCAGCATCACAGGGGAGGAGACCCAGTACTTC. It specifies CASSITGEETQYF.

This clonotype was counted ten times or more. The chain's CDR3 is CSARGGGTHNEQFF. DNA for the CDR3: TGCAGTGCTAGAGGAGGGGGCACACACAATGAGCAGTTCTTC. V usage is TRBV20-1 and J usage is TRBJ2-1; TRBD1 matches at 7 bases. Germline assignment: CDR1 DFQATT and CDR2 SNEGSKA (reference sequence). This CDR3 is 14 amino acids long. Trimming at V came to 1 base and at J to 5 bases, leaving 5 bases not matched to a gene.

Turning to this clonotype: Only one base separates this from a far larger clonotype, so it likely reflects a read error. This chain connects TRBV6-1 to TRBJ2-1; 7 nucleotides align to TRBD1. The CDR3 loop spans 15 amino acids. Germline V gives CDR1 MNHNS, CDR2 SASEGT. After removal of 5 bases from V and 13 bases from J, the junction contained 17 bases not matched to a gene. CDR3 protein: CASSPGQAEQETQFF. The CDR3 DNA is TGTGCCAGCAGTCCCGGACAGGCCGAACAAGAGACCCAGTTCTTC.

With respect to this clonotype: Possible read error: a much larger clone is one base away. The chain employs TRBV29-1 and TRBJ1-5; unclear D gene. This CDR3 spans 14 amino acids. Between the trimmed V and J ends, which lost 6 bases and 2 bases, there was a span of 14 bases. Germline V CDR1 and CDR2: SQVTM, ANQGSEA. The CDR3 region has the DNA TGCAGCGTCGGGATGGGGTTGGGCAATCAGCCCCAGCATTTT. Protein product: CSVGMGLGNQPQHF.

This clonotype was observed many times. The chain links TRBV20-1 to TRBJ2-2, with D unclear. Germline V CDR1 and CDR2: DFQATT, SNEGSKA (reference sequence). With 6 bases removed from V and 6 bases from J, the gap between germline ends came to 8 bases. CDR3 size: 11 residues. The CDR3 sequence: CSAKAPGELFF. CDR3 DNA: TGCAGTGCCAAAGCCCCCGGGGAGCTGTTTTTT.

This clonotype was observed a few times. The V call is TRBV20-1, the J call TRBJ2-1; 12 nucleotides align to TRBD2. Germline-derived CDR1 and CDR2 are DFQATT and SNEGSKA (reference sequence). This CDR3 is 14 amino acids long. Trimming took 6 bases from V and 6 from J; bases not matched to a gene: 6. The CDR3 DNA reads TGCAGTGCCGCGGGACTAGCGGGTCCCAATGAGCAGTTCTTC. Translated: CSAAGLAGPNEQFF.